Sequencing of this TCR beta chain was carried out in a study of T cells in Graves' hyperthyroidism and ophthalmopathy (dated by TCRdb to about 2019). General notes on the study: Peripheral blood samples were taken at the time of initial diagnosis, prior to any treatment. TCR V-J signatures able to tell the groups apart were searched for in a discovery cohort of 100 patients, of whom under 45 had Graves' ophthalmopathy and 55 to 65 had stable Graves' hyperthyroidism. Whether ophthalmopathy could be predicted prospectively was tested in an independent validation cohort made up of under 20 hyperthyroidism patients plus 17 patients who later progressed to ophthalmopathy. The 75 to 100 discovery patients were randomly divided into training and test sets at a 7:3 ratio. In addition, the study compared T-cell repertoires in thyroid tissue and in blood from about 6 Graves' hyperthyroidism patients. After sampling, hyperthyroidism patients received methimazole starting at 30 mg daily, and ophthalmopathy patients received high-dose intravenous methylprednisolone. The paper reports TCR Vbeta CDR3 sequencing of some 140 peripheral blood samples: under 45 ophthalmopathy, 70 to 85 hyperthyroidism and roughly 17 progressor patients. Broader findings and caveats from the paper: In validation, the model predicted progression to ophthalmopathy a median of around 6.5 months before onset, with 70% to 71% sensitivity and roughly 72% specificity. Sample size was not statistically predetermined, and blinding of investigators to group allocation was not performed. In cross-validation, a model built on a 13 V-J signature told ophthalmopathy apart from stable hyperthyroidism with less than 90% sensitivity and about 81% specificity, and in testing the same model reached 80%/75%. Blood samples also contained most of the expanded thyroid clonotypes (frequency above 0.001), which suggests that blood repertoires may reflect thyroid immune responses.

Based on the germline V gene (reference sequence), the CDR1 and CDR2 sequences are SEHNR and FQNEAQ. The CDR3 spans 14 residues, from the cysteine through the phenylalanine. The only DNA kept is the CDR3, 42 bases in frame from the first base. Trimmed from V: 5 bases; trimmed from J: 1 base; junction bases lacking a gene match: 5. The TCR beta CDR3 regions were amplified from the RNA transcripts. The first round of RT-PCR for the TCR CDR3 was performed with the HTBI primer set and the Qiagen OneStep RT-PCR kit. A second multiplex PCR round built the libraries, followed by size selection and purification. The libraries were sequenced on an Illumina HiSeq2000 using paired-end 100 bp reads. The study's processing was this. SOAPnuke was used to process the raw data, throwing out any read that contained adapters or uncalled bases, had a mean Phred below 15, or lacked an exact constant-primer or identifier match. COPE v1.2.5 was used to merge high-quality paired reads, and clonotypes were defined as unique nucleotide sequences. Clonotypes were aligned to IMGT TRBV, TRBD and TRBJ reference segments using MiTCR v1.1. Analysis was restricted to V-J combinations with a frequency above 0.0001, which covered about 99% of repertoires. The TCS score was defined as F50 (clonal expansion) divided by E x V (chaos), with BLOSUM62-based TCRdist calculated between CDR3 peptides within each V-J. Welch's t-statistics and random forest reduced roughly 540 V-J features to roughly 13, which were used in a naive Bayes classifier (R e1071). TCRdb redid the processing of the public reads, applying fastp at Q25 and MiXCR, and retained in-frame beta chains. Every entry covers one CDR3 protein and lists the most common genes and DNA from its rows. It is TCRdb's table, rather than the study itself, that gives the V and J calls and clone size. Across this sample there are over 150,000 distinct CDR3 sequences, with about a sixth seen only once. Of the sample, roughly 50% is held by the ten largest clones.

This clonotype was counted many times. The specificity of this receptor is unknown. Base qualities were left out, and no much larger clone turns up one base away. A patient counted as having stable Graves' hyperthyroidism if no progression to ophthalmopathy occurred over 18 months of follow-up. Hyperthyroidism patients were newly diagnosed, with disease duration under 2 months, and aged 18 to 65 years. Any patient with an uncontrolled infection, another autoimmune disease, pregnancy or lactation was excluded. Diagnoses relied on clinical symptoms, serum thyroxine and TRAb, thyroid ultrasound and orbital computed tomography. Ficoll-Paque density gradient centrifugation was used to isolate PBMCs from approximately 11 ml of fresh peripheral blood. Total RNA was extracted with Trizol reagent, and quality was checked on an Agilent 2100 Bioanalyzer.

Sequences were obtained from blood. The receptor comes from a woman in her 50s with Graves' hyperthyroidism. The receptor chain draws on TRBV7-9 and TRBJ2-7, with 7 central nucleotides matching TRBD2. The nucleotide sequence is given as TGTGCCAGCAGCACCACTAGCGCATCCTACGAGCAGTACTTC. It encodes CASSTTSASYEQYF.